A selection of T cell receptor beta chains follows, all from one sample in a study of blood T cell repertoires in COVID-19. Some clones are missing from TCRdb's copy, which holds only in-frame ones; the method was immunoSEQ multiplex PCR. The sample gives 200,000 to 300,000 clones, approximately 86% of which show up once; approximately 5.1% is in the top ten. Sequencing was done on a sample of peripheral blood. Every receptor here comes from a woman aged 55-69 years with COVID-19, enrolled during active disease. The CDR3 runs from the conserved cysteine through the conserved F or W. Fields, in order: D gene, V gene, clone size, J gene, CDR3 DNA, CDR3 protein. The D gene is left open where the match is weak. Expanded clones get a size class; other rows say once, few or many, or leave the size out.

d_call: NA
v_call: TRBV6-4
clone_size: NA
j_call: TRBJ2-7
cdr3_nt: TGTGCCAGCAGTGGCAACCGGAGCGGGTACGAGCAGTACTTC
cdr3_aa: CASSGNRSGYEQYF

d_call: TRBD2
v_call: TRBV20-1
clone_size: NA
j_call: TRBJ2-5
cdr3_nt: TGCAGTGCTAGTGTCGGGAGGGACCAAGAGACCCAGTACTTC
cdr3_aa: CSASVGRDQETQYF

d_call: NA
v_call: TRBV2
clone_size: NA
j_call: TRBJ2-3
cdr3_nt: TGTGCCAGCAGTACCACAGGGATGGGCACAGATACGCAGTATTTT
cdr3_aa: CASSTTGMGTDTQYF

d_call: NA
v_call: TRBV19
clone_size: NA
j_call: TRBJ1-4
cdr3_nt: TGTGCCAGTAGTCTCCGACCACAGGGCCCTTATGCAACTAATGAAAAACTGTTTTTT
cdr3_aa: CASSLRPQGPYATNEKLFF

d_call: NA
v_call: TRBV11-2
clone_size: NA
j_call: TRBJ2-1
cdr3_nt: TGTGCCAGCAGCTTTAGCGAGGGGGCCTACAATGAGCAGTTCTTC
cdr3_aa: CASSFSEGAYNEQFF

d_call: TRBD1
v_call: TRBV27
clone_size: few
j_call: TRBJ1-3
cdr3_nt: TGTGCCAGCACCAAACTCGTAGGGGGCGCGTCTGGAAACACCATATATTTT
cdr3_aa: CASTKLVGGASGNTIYF

d_call: TRBD2
v_call: TRBV29-1
clone_size: NA
j_call: TRBJ2-3
cdr3_nt: TGCAGCGTTCACAGGCGGGAGGATTGGAGCACAGATACGCAGTATTTT
cdr3_aa: CSVHRREDWSTDTQYF

d_call: TRBD1
v_call: TRBV19
clone_size: NA
j_call: TRBJ1-5
cdr3_nt: TGTGCCAGTAGTTCCATCGACAGGGGTTATAGCAATCAGCCCCAGCATTTT
cdr3_aa: CASSSIDRGYSNQPQHF

d_call: NA
v_call: TRBV12-3/TRBV12-4
clone_size: NA
j_call: TRBJ2-1
cdr3_nt: TGTGCCAGCAGTTTAGAGGGGTATGAGCAGTTCTTC
cdr3_aa: CASSLEGYEQFF

d_call: NA
v_call: TRBV5-4
clone_size: NA
j_call: TRBJ1-3
cdr3_nt: TGTGCCAGCAGCTTGACAGGGCCTGGAAACACCATATATTTT
cdr3_aa: CASSLTGPGNTIYF

d_call: NA
v_call: TRBV20-1
clone_size: NA
j_call: TRBJ2-7
cdr3_nt: TGCAGTGCTAGTAAAACTAGCCCGGGCTACGAGCAGTACTTC
cdr3_aa: CSASKTSPGYEQYF

d_call: TRBD1
v_call: TRBV25-1
clone_size: NA
j_call: TRBJ2-2
cdr3_nt: TGTGCCAGCACCGAAGGGGACAGGTGGACCGGGGAGCTGTTTTTT
cdr3_aa: CASTEGDRWTGELFF

d_call: NA
v_call: TRBV5-1
clone_size: few
j_call: TRBJ1-5
cdr3_nt: TGCGCCAGCAGCCTGACAGCAAATAGCAATCAGCCCCAGCATTTT
cdr3_aa: CASSLTANSNQPQHF

d_call: NA
v_call: TRBV7-2
clone_size: NA
j_call: TRBJ2-3
cdr3_nt: TGTGCCAGCAGCTTTGGGGGCCGGGGCACAGATACGCAGTATTTT
cdr3_aa: CASSFGGRGTDTQYF

d_call: NA
v_call: TRBV27
clone_size: NA
j_call: TRBJ1-2
cdr3_nt: TGTGCCAGCAGTTTGTCGTTTGGGGGGGAGGGCTACACCTTC
cdr3_aa: CASSLSFGGEGYTF

d_call: NA
v_call: TRBV5-4
clone_size: NA
j_call: TRBJ1-1
cdr3_nt: TGTGCCAGCAGCTTGGCATCGGGTTGGGGAGGGACGAACACTGAAGCTTTCTTT
cdr3_aa: CASSLASGWGGTNTEAFF

d_call: NA
v_call: TRBV19
clone_size: NA
j_call: TRBJ1-6
cdr3_nt: TGTGCCAGTAGTGAACAGGGATCACCCCTCCACTTT
cdr3_aa: CASSEQGSPLHF

d_call: NA
v_call: TRBV28
clone_size: NA
j_call: TRBJ2-2
cdr3_nt: TGTGCCAGCAGTTTACAGTACACCGGGGAGCTGTTTTTT
cdr3_aa: CASSLQYTGELFF